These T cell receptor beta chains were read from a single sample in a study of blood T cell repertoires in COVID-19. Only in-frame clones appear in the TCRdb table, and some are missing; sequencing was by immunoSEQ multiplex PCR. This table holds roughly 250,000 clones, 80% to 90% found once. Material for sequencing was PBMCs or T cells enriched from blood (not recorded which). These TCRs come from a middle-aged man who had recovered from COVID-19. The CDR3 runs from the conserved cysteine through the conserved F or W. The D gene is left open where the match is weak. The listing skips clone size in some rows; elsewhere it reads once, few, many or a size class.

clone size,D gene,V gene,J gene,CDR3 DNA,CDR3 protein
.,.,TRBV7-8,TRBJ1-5,TGTGCCAGCAGCTTATACAGTCAGCCCCAGCATTTT,CASSLYSQPQHF
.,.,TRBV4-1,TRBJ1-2,TGCGCCAGCAGCCAAGGGGCGTACTCCGATGGCTACACCTTC,CASSQGAYSDGYTF
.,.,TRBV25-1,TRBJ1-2,TGTGCCAGCAGTACCTTAAGGACCGAGGGAGGCTATGGCTACACCTTC,CASSTLRTEGGYGYTF
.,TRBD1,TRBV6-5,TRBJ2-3,TGTGCCAGCAGTTACTCGCGGGACAGGTGGCCGCAGTATTTT,CASSYSRDRWPQYF
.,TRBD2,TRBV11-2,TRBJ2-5,TGTGCCAGTACCCCCAGAGGGAACTCAGCGGGGAGGGAGACCCAGTACTTC,CASTPRGNSAGRETQYF
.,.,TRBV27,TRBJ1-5,TGTGCCAGCAGTTATCTACAGGATCAGCATCAGCCCCAGCATTTT,CASSYLQDQHQPQHF
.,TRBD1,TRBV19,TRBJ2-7,TGTGCCAGTAGTATCCCCGGGACAGGCTCCTACGAGCAGTACTTC,CASSIPGTGSYEQYF
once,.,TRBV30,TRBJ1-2,TGTGCCTGGAGTACAGCCACCTATGGCTACACCTTC,CAWSTATYGYTF
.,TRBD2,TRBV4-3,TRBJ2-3,TGCGCCAGCAGCCAAGATCGGCGGGAGGGGGAGGTGCAGTATTTT,CASSQDRREGEVQYF
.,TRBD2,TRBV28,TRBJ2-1,TGTGCCAGCAGTCCTAGCGGGAGTAACTACAATGAGCAGTTCTTC,CASSPSGSNYNEQFF
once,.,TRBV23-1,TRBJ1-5,TGCGCCAGCAGGCTCGGTTTCAATCAGCCCCAGCATTTT,CASRLGFNQPQHF
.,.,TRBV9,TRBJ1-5,TGTGCCAGCAGCGTAGGGGGAACCCAGGGTCAGCCCCAGCATTTT,CASSVGGTQGQPQHF
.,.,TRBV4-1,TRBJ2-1,TGCGCCAGCAGCCAAGTGATACGGGGTGGCTTCCATGAGCAGTTCTTC,CASSQVIRGGFHEQFF
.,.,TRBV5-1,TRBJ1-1,TGCGCCAGCAGCTCCGCGGCCGGGACACTGAACACTGAAGCTTTCTTT,CASSSAAGTLNTEAFF
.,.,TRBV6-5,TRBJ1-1,TGTGCCAGCAGGGATCCAGGGGTGGGCACTGAAGCTTTCTTT,CASRDPGVGTEAFF
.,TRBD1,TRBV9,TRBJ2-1,TGTGCCAGCAGCGTAGTCCCAACAGGGGCCTCGAGGAACAATGAGCAGTTCTTC,CASSVVPTGASRNNEQFF
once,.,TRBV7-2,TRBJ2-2,TGTGCCAGCAGCTTAGCGCAAACAGCACGCGGGGAGCTGTTTTTT,CASSLAQTARGELFF
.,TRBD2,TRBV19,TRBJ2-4,TGTGCCAGTAGTACCGGGACTAGCAGTAACATTCAGTACTTC,CASSTGTSSNIQYF
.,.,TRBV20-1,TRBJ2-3,TGCAGTGTTACTAGCACAGATACGCAGTATTTT,CSVTSTDTQYF
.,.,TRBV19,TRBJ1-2,TGTGCCAGTAGAGGGCGGGCCTCCTATGGCTACACCTTC,CASRGRASYGYTF
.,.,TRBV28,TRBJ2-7,TGTGCCAGCAGTGAGGTTCAGAGCTCCTACGAGCAGTACTTC,CASSEVQSSYEQYF
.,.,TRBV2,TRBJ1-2,TGTGCCAGCAGTGCCACTGGTAGGGGTGGTTTAGGTGGCTACACCTTC,CASSATGRGGLGGYTF